The following is a T cell receptor beta chain sequence with its context. Its antigen is unidentified. Profiled with immunoSEQ multiplex PCR; TCRdb holds only in-frame clones, not every one. The sample lists under 300,000 clones, 70% to 80% seen once, with roughly 6% in the top ten. CDR1 and CDR2 (germline): MNHEY, SMNVEV (reference sequence). V lost 5 bases to trimming and J lost 0 bases, with 17 bases between them. CDR3 length: 16 residues. The sample is drawn from a study of cytotoxic CD8 clonotypes in ibrutinib-treated CLL. Study context: Responses: 24 partial, 2 complete; after median about 68 months, about 15 stayed remitted, around twelve progressed. General study findings and limits: Clonality at baseline surpassed age-matched healthy donors and tracked circulating CD8+ T-cell counts. Progressing patients had sampling times that differed from those of sustained-remission patients.

Cryopreserved PBMCs yielded around 2.1 micrograms of genomic DNA for TCR beta libraries. V gene TRBV27 combines with J gene TRBJ2-7; D is perhaps TRBD1 (6 bases). Sequences were derived from PBMCs, sampled at disease progression, from a patient treated with ibrutinib. This receptor was obtained from a human donor with chronic lymphocytic leukemia. CDR3 residues: CASSPIRGSSSYEQYF. The CDR3 region has the DNA TGTGCCAGCAGTCCCATTAGGGGGTCCAGCTCCTACGAGCAGTACTTC.